This TCR beta chain was documented in a study of shared T cell receptors in the human thymus. CDR3 length: 17 residues. Germline V CDR1 and CDR2: GTSNPN, SVGIG (reference sequence). V was pared by 0 bases and J by 0 bases, with 14 bases between. Clones were read by immunoSEQ multiplex PCR, and TCRdb kept only the in-frame ones, dropping some. Of 600,000 to 900,000 clones in the sample, 75% to 90% were seen once. This same sample was also part of a study on human thymus T cells. As reported in that work: Thymus tissue for the work was resected from patients undergoing corrective heart surgery. What appeared biased in thymic and blood repertoires was the usage of V and J genes. As related research reported, thymic repertoires overlapped highly among unrelated individuals.

This TCR was recovered from a girl under three years old with a congenital heart defect. V usage is TRBV30 and J usage is TRBJ1-4; no reliable D call. Sequenced sample: thymocytes. Here the CDR3 reads CAWSVKVQLATNEKLFF. CDR3 DNA: TGTGCCTGGAGTGTAAAGGTCCAGCTAGCAACTAATGAAAAACTGTTTTTT.